Sequencing of this T cell receptor beta chain was carried out in a study of T cell clonality in common variable immunodeficiency. Whole-study findings and limits: CVID subjects showed higher TCRbeta clonality than healthy controls. Compared with controls, CVID subjects had fewer shared TCRbeta clones. Fewer deletions and N-nucleotide insertions were reportedly seen in common variable immunodeficiency TCR beta sequences.

Generated by immunoSEQ multiplex PCR, the TCRdb table keeps only in-frame clones and is missing some. This sample carries 25,000 to 35,000 clones, none of them present only once. Aged about 9 to 70 years, CVID subjects averaged approximately 36 years old. CDR1 and CDR2 (germline): SGHNT, YENEEA. The CDR3 is made up of 13 amino acids. V was pared by 5 bases and J by 8 bases, with 13 bases between. This clone was detected only a few times. The antigen is unknown. The read falls 3 residues short of the CDR3 end, and the missing part is taken from the germline J gene. The sequencing sample was made of peripheral blood mononuclear cells. The rearrangement joins TRBV11-3 to TRBJ1-3; D ambiguous. The receptor was isolated from a human donor with common variable immunodeficiency. The DNA read from the CDR3 is TGTGCCAGCAGCCGTTCCGGGTGGGACACC. Its protein product is CASSRSGWDT. The entire CDR3 is CASSRSGWDTIYF.